This entry lists 32 T cell receptor beta chains sequenced from one sample in a study of Graves' ophthalmopathy and Graves' hyperthyroidism. The TCR beta CDR3 regions underwent amplification from RNA transcripts. HTBI-primed RT-PCR formed the first round, and a multiplex PCR formed the second. TCRdb called the multiplex PCR reads again in MiXCR, with one record for every CDR3 protein. The sample includes almost 400,000 distinct CDR3 sequences, 15% to 20% of them seen just once. Sequenced: peripheral blood. These receptors originate from a woman aged 18-35 years with Graves' ophthalmopathy.

At least ten counts were recorded for this clonotype. The V call is TRBV6-2 or TRBV6-3, the J call TRBJ1-2; 7 nucleotides line up with TRBD1. The length of the CDR3 is 15 residues. V trimming: 6 bases; J trimming: 6 bases; junction bases outside the gene matches: 13. Germline V gene data show CDR1 as MNHEY and CDR2 as SVGEGT. In DNA form, the CDR3 reads TGTGCCAGCAGGAGGTATTCAGAGGGGGCCGATGGCTACACCTTC. This sequence encodes CASRRYSEGADGYTF.

This clonotype appeared many times. V usage is TRBV11-3 and J usage is TRBJ2-5; D remains ambiguous. CDR3 length: 15 amino acids. Trimming cost V 5 bases and J 1 base, with 14 bases left between them. Germline CDR1 is SGHNT and CDR2 is YENEEA. CDR3 coding DNA: TGTGCCAGCAGCCTTGGGCCGGCCAGCCAAGAGACCCAGTACTTC. Translating it yields CASSLGPASQETQYF.

This clonotype was picked up many times. The V call is TRBV10-2, the J call TRBJ1-1, with no clear D. The CDR3 totals 15 residues. Looked up from germline, CDR1 is WSHSY and CDR2 is SAAADI. Trimming removed 2 bases at V and 1 base at J, with 11 bases between. The CDR3 DNA follows: TGCGCCAGCAGTGAGATAAGGCGAGCGAACACTGAAGCTTTCTTT. Translated, it gives CASSEIRRANTEAFF.

This clonotype was found many times. The chain recombines TRBV28 with TRBJ1-6, with D possibly matching TRBD1 (6 bases). This CDR3 is 17 amino acids long. In germline, CDR1 is MDHEN, CDR2 SYDVKM. Trimming took 6 bases from V and 0 from J, leaving 15 bases between them. In DNA, the CDR3 is TGTGCCAGCAGACCGATCACAGGGAGCTCCTATAATTCACCCCTCCACTTT. This translates into CASRPITGSSYNSPLHF.

This clonotype was seen repeatedly, ten times or more. The V call is TRBV9, the J call TRBJ1-6; the D is unclear. The CDR3 contains 14 residues. V was clipped by 3 bases and J by 4 bases, with 8 bases between them. Germline V CDR1 and CDR2: SGDLS, YYNGEE. CDR3 protein: CASSEAAYNSPLHF. The CDR3 nucleotides read TGTGCCAGCAGCGAGGCAGCTTATAATTCACCCCTCCACTTT.

At least ten counts were recorded for this clonotype. The chain carries TRBV6-2 or TRBV6-3 and TRBJ2-7, with 7 bases aligning to TRBD1. The CDR3 runs 13 residues. J lost 3 bases, V lost 5 bases, and 4 bases had no gene match. Germline loops: CDR1 MNHEY, CDR2 SVGEGT. CDR3 region: CASSLTGHYEQYF. CDR3 DNA sequence: TGTGCCAGCAGTCTGACAGGGCACTACGAGCAGTACTTC.

This clonotype showed up just a few times. V and J are TRBV6-1 and TRBJ2-7, with 12 bases aligning to TRBD2. Germline lookup yields CDR1 MNHNS and CDR2 SASEGT. The junction had 5 bases not matched to a gene; V was cut back by 5 bases and J by 3 bases. This CDR3 comprises 15 residues. CDR3 residues: CASSPETSGSYEQYF. For the CDR3, the DNA is TGTGCCAGCAGTCCAGAGACTAGCGGGAGCTACGAGCAGTACTTC.

This clonotype was found many times. The chain uses TRBV28 and TRBJ2-7; D remains ambiguous. The CDR3 contains 14 residues. The germline V gene has CDR1 MDHEN and CDR2 SYDVKM. Deletions cut 6 bases from V and 3 bases from J, with 15 bases between. The CDR3 here is CASSPIRVLYEQYF. In DNA, the CDR3 is TGTGCCAGCAGCCCAATAAGGGTCCTCTACGAGCAGTACTTC.

This clonotype was seen ten or more times. The chain employs TRBV2 and TRBJ1-1, with D perhaps TRBD1 (5 bases). Trimming took 7 bases from V and 7 from J, leaving 16 bases between them. This CDR3 contains 13 residues. Germline assignment: CDR1 SNHLY and CDR2 FYNNEI. The CDR3 coding sequence is TGTGCCAGCATGGCGACTGGGGCTGGTGAAGCTTTCTTT. Protein: CASMATGAGEAFF.

There are many counts of this clonotype. This sequence joins TRBV9 and TRBJ2-2, with 7 bases lining up with TRBD1. The J segment lost 5 bases and the V segment lost 0 bases, leaving 4 bases of the junction unmatched. CDR3 length: 15 amino acids. The germline gives CDR1 SGDLS, CDR2 YYNGEE. For the CDR3, the DNA is TGTGCCAGCAGCGTAGGGACAGGTGGGACCGGGGAGCTGTTTTTT. It is translated as CASSVGTGGTGELFF.

This clonotype was counted between two and nine times. CDR3 in DNA: TGTGCCATCAGGGACACCCGGAACACTGAAGCTTTCTTT. Translation: CAIRDTRNTEAFF. The rearrangement links TRBV10-3 to TRBJ1-1, with D perhaps TRBD1 (5 bases). The CDR3 sequence is 13 residues long. V lost 6 bases and J lost 1, with 9 bases in between. Germline values: CDR1 ENHRY, CDR2 SYGVKD.

This chain connects TRBV19 to TRBJ2-5, with 9 nucleotides matching TRBD1. Germline loops: CDR1 LNHDA, CDR2 SQIVND (reference sequence). The trim removed 5 bases at V and 7 bases at J, leaving 11 bases unmatched. The CDR3 contains 15 residues. This CDR3 reads CASSSRDRDLGTQYF. DNA for the CDR3: TGTGCCAGTAGTTCGCGGGACAGGGACCTCGGGACCCAGTACTTC.

This clonotype was detected many times. The V and J genes are TRBV20-1 and TRBJ2-5, with 8 bases matching TRBD2. The CDR3 contains 14 residues. J lost 7 bases, V lost 5 bases, and 12 bases had no gene match. CDR1 and CDR2 from the germline V gene are DFQATT and SNEGSKA (reference sequence). The CDR3 reads CSAGVSGAGATQYF. In DNA form, the CDR3 reads TGCAGTGCTGGCGTTAGCGGAGCGGGGGCGACCCAGTACTTC.

At least ten counts were recorded for this clonotype. This chain uses TRBV6-2 or TRBV6-3 with TRBJ1-1; 7 nucleotides agree with TRBD1. V shed 4 bases, J shed 3 bases, and the junction held 8 bases outside the gene matches. CDR3 length: 15 amino acids. Germline V lookup: CDR1 MNHEY, CDR2 SVGEGT. The CDR3 protein is CASSWLGGLDTEAFF. CDR3 bases: TGTGCCAGCAGTTGGCTAGGGGGCTTGGACACTGAAGCTTTCTTT.

This clonotype has more than one count but fewer than ten. This chain connects TRBV15 to TRBJ2-7; D is undetermined. V was trimmed by 3 bases and J by 6 bases, leaving 6 bases between them. The germline V gene encodes CDR1 LNHNV and CDR2 YYDKDF (reference sequence). The CDR3 runs to 11 residues. The CDR3 is CATSSAAEQYF. The CDR3 DNA reads as TGTGCCACCAGCAGTGCTGCCGAGCAGTACTTC. The variable domain in full, completed from reference TRBV15 and TRBJ2-7, reads DAMVIQNPRYQVTQFGKPVTLSCSQTLNHNVMYWYQQKSSQAPKLLFHYYDKDFNNEADTPDNFQSRRPNTSFCFLDIRSPGLGDTAMYLCATSSAAEQYFGPGTRLTVT.

At least ten counts were recorded for this clonotype. CDR3 protein: CACSPIDSYEQYF. The CDR3, as DNA: TGTGCCTGCTCCCCCATAGATTCCTACGAGCAGTACTTC. The J gene is TRBJ2-7, the V gene TRBV30; D is unresolved. Germline CDR1 reads GTSNPN; CDR2 reads SVGIG (reference sequence). V gave up 6 bases and J gave up 1 base, with 13 bases separating them. CDR3 size: 13 residues.

Ten or more counts support this clonotype. The rearrangement links TRBV25-1 to TRBJ1-5; D may be TRBD1 (5 bases). CDR1 and CDR2 from the germline V gene are MGHDK and SYGVNS. The V end lost 6 bases, the J end lost 1 base, and 7 bases lay between the germline ends. This CDR3 has 13 amino acids. The CDR3 region has the DNA TGTGCCAGCAGGGGGCTAAGCAATCAGCCCCAGCATTTT. Translation: CASRGLSNQPQHF.

The rearrangement uses TRBV18 and TRBJ1-1; D is unclear. Between the trimmed V and J ends, which lost 6 bases and 3 bases, there was a span of 11 bases. The CDR3 totals 13 residues. Germline CDR1 reads KGHSH; CDR2 reads LQKENI. The CDR3 sequence: CASSRGRHTEAFF. The CDR3 DNA is TGTGCCAGCTCGCGTGGGCGGCACACTGAAGCTTTCTTT.

This chain connects TRBV15 to TRBJ1-2; no clear D. This CDR3 is 13 amino acids long. With 1 base removed from V and 8 bases from J, the gap between germline ends came to 11 bases. CDR1 LNHNV and CDR2 YYDKDF come from the germline V gene (reference sequence). The CDR3 loop reads CATSRVPIGGYTF. The CDR3 bases are TGTGCCACCAGCAGAGTGCCGATTGGGGGCTACACCTTC.

This clonotype was picked up many times. The chain recombines TRBV7-9 with TRBJ1-1, with TRBD1 as a possible D gene (6 bases). Trimming took 1 base from V and 6 from J, leaving 12 bases between them. CDR1 and CDR2 (germline): SEHNR, FQNEAQ (reference sequence). This CDR3 contains 14 residues. The CDR3 sequence is CASSLGQAHAEAFF. CDR3 bases: TGTGCCAGCAGCTTAGGACAGGCTCATGCTGAAGCTTTCTTT.

In this sample, this clonotype turned up many times. The chain links TRBV12-3 or TRBV12-4 to TRBJ1-2; D is unresolved. The length of the CDR3 is 13 residues. Trimming removed 4 bases from V and 5 bases from J, with 11 bases in between. In DNA, the CDR3 is TGTGCCAGCAGTTCCGGTTTGGGGTATGGCTACACCTTC. Amino acids: CASSSGLGYGYTF.

Many counts were recorded for this clonotype. The chain uses TRBV28 and TRBJ2-7; TRBD2 matches at 12 bases. CDR1 is MDHEN, CDR2 SYDVKM, per germline. There are 16 residues in the CDR3. The trim removed 6 bases at V and 0 bases at J, leaving 6 bases unmatched. The CDR3: CASSGLAGPSSYEQYF. CDR3 bases: TGTGCCAGCAGCGGACTAGCGGGGCCCAGCTCCTACGAGCAGTACTTC.

The table lists this clonotype with many counts. The gene calls are TRBV4-3 and TRBJ2-7; D not resolved. Germline loops: CDR1 LGHNA, CDR2 YSLEER. V lost 0 bases to trimming and J lost 6 bases, with 9 bases between them. The CDR3 is 13 amino acids. The CDR3 is CASSQDRAFEQYF. In DNA form, the CDR3 reads TGCGCCAGCAGCCAAGATAGGGCGTTCGAGCAGTACTTC.

This clonotype was counted at least ten times. V and J are TRBV5-1 and TRBJ1-1; possible D gene TRBD1, 5 bases. The CDR3 totals 14 residues. Looked up from germline, CDR1 is SGHRS and CDR2 is YFSETQ. Trimming took off 3 bases at V and 10 bases at J, with 19 bases between the two ends. The CDR3 reads CASSSDSSPRRAFF. CDR3 coding DNA: TGCGCCAGCAGCTCCGACAGCTCTCCCCGCAGAGCTTTCTTT.

This clonotype was seen more than once but under ten times. The chain has TRBV28 and TRBJ2-7; either TRBD1 or TRBD2 may fit D (5 bases each). V was clipped by 2 bases and J by 7 bases, with 12 bases between them. Germline CDR1 and CDR2: MDHEN and SYDVKM. CDR3 size: 13 residues. The CDR3 sequence is CASSLGGRREQYF. The DNA of the CDR3 is TGTGCCAGCAGTTTAGGGGGACGTCGGGAGCAGTACTTC. Complete variable domain (other parts from reference TRBV28 and TRBJ2-7): DVKVTQSSRYLVKRTGEKVFLECVQDMDHENMFWYRQDPGLGLRLIYFSYDVKMKEKGDIPEGYSVSREKKERFSLILESASTNQTSMYLCASSLGGRREQYFGPGTRLTVT.

In this sample, this clonotype turned up many times. This sequence joins TRBV30 and TRBJ2-5; 9 bases match TRBD1. The length of the CDR3 is 15 residues. V trimming: 2 bases; J trimming: 1 base; junction bases outside the gene matches: 5. The germline CDR1 and CDR2 sequences are GTSNPN and SVGIG (reference sequence). In DNA form, the CDR3 reads TGTGCCTGGAGTTCGGACAGGGGCCGCCAAGAGACCCAGTACTTC. Translating it yields CAWSSDRGRQETQYF.

Ten or more counts support this clonotype. The chain recombines TRBV25-1 with TRBJ1-1; 7 bases fit TRBD1. The CDR3 has 17 residues. CDR1 and CDR2 (germline): MGHDK, SYGVNS. Losses at the gene ends were 3 bases for V and 1 base for J; bases not matched to a gene: 11. In DNA, the CDR3 is TGTGCCAGCAGTGACGTAACCCCAGGGGGAAGGAACACTGAAGCTTTCTTT. It is translated as CASSDVTPGGRNTEAFF.

This clonotype came up many times. The chain joins TRBV19 to TRBJ2-2, with D perhaps TRBD1 (5 bases). From germline, CDR1 is LNHDA and CDR2 SQIVND (reference sequence). V was trimmed by 7 bases and J by 5 bases, leaving 14 bases between them. This CDR3 is built from 14 residues. For the CDR3, the DNA is TGTGCCAGTATCGCTAGGGGCCGGACCGGGGAGCTGTTTTTT. Its protein product is CASIARGRTGELFF. The variable domain in full, completed from reference TRBV19 and TRBJ2-2, reads DGGITQSPKYLFRKEGQNVTLSCEQNLNHDAMYWYRQDPGQGLRLIYYSQIVNDFQKGDIAEGYSVSREKKESFPLTVTSAQKNPTAFYLCASIARGRTGELFFGEGSRLTVL.

This clonotype has at least ten counts. The rearrangement uses TRBV20-1 and TRBJ2-5; TRBD1 might be the D (6 bases). The V and J ends lost 2 bases and 2 bases respectively, with 15 bases between them. The V gene's germline CDR1 is DFQATT and CDR2 SNEGSKA (reference sequence). The CDR3 covers 15 residues. CDR3 sequence (DNA): TGCAGTGCTAGATCGCAGACAGGACGACAAGAGACCCAGTACTTC. Protein sequence: CSARSQTGRQETQYF.

This clonotype was counted many times. CDR3 residues: CSAPPSGRRETQYF. The CDR3 coding sequence is TGCAGTGCTCCTCCCAGCGGGAGGAGAGAGACCCAGTACTTC. The genes are TRBV20-1 and TRBJ2-5, with TRBD2 matching 9 bases. Trimming removed 5 bases from V and 4 bases from J; junction bases left unmatched: 8. CDR1 is DFQATT and CDR2 is SNEGSKA in the germline V gene (reference sequence). The CDR3 contains 14 residues.

This clonotype has a count of ten or more. The rearrangement uses TRBV7-2 and TRBJ2-5; weak D call: TRBD2 (6 bases). From germline, CDR1 is SGHTA and CDR2 FQGNSA. The CDR3 runs 15 residues. Trimming took off 6 bases at V and 4 bases at J, with 18 bases between the two ends. CDR3 coding DNA: TGTGCCAGCAGACTGGCGCGGGGCTACCCAGAGACCCAGTACTTC. Protein product: CASRLARGYPETQYF.

Many counts were recorded for this clonotype. The chain has TRBV4-2 and TRBJ1-5, with D hard to call. With 1 base removed from V and 6 bases from J, the gap between germline ends came to 13 bases. The CDR3 is 15 residues long. Per the germline V gene, CDR1 is LGHNA and CDR2 is YNFKEQ. The DNA of the CDR3 is TGTGCCAGCAGCCAAGGTCAGTCGCGGGGTCAGCCCCAGCATTTT. This translates into CASSQGQSRGQPQHF.